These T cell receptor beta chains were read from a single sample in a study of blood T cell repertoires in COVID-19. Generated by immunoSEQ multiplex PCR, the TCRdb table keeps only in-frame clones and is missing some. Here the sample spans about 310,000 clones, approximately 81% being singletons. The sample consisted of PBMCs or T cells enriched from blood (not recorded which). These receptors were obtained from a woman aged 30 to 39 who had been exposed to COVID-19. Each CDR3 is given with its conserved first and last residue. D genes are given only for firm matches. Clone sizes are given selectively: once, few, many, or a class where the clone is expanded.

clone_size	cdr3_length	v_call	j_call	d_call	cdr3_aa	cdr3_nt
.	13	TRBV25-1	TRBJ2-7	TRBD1	CASRTGGSYEQYF	TGTGCCAGCAGGACAGGGGGTTCCTACGAGCAGTACTTC
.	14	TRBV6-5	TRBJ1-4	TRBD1	CASRTQGANEKLFF	TGTGCCAGCAGGACCCAGGGGGCTAATGAAAAACTGTTTTTT
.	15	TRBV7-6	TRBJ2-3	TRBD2	CASSSLAGVTDTQYF	TGTGCCAGCAGCTCCTTAGCGGGAGTAACAGATACGCAGTATTTT
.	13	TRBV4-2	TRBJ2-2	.	CASSQVPTGELFF	TGTGCCAGCAGCCAAGTTCCTACCGGGGAGCTGTTTTTT
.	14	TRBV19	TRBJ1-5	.	CASNTYGGNQPQHF	TGTGCCAGTAACACCTACGGAGGGAACCAGCCCCAGCATTTT
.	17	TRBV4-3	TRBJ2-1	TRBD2	CASSQGPAGASYNEQFF	TGCGCCAGCAGCCAAGGTCCAGCGGGGGCCTCCTACAATGAGCAGTTCTTC
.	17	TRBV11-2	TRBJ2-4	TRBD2	CASSFLGTSGGVNIQYF	TGTGCCAGCAGCTTTCTGGGAACTAGCGGTGGGGTAAACATTCAGTACTTC
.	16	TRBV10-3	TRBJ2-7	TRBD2	CASSESGSGETYEQYF	TGTGCCTCTAGCGAGAGTGGAAGCGGGGAAACCTACGAGCAGTACTTC
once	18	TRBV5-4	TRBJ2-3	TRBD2	CASSRPTSGGTSTDTQYF	TGTGCCAGCAGCCGTCCTACTAGCGGGGGGACTAGCACAGATACGCAGTATTTT
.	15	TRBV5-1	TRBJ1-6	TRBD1	CASSLGTGSRSPLHF	TGCGCCAGCAGCTTGGGGACAGGTAGTAGGTCCCCCCTCCACTTT